The 5 T cell receptor beta chains presented below share a single source sample, sequenced in a study of molecular identifiers for immune sequencing clone quantification. TCRdb passed the PCR reads through MiXCR, listing each CDR3 protein once. The sample shows about 36,000 distinct CDR3 sequences, 15% to 20% of them seen only once. Sequencing was performed on naive CD8+ T cells from blood, with Jurkat cell RNA spiked in. Sample subset: FACS-sorted CD8+CD4-CCR7+CD45RA+ naive T cells. The receptors originated from a human donor in good health. Some libraries in this study had Jurkat cell RNA spiked in.

There are a few counts of this clonotype. This chain uses TRBV4-3 with TRBJ2-7; no firm D call. V lost 0 bases and J 4 bases, leaving 13 bases between the germline ends. CDR3 size: 15 residues. Germline values: CDR1 LGHNA, CDR2 YSLEER. The CDR3 nucleotides read TGCGCCAGCAGCCAAGATCTTACCCATGGATACGAGCAGTACTTC. Amino acid sequence: CASSQDLTHGYEQYF.

This clonotype appeared a few times. The chain employs TRBV29-1 and TRBJ2-1; tentatively, D is TRBD1 (5 bases). The CDR3 has 13 residues. V was pared by 3 bases and J by 6 bases, with 12 bases between. Germline V gene sequence: CDR1 SQVTM, CDR2 ANQGSEA. CDR3 nucleotides: TGCAGCGTTGAGGGGCAGGCGCTCAATGAGCAGTTCTTC. Encoded protein: CSVEGQALNEQFF.

This clonotype is termed medium-sized. This chain links TRBV5-1 with TRBJ1-5, with D possibly matching TRBD1 (6 bases). V was pared by 3 bases and J by 6 bases, with 10 bases between. The germline gives CDR1 SGHRS, CDR2 YFSETQ. The CDR3 consists of 13 residues. Here the CDR3 DNA reads TGCGCCAGCAGCTGGACAGTCGGTCAGCCCCAGCATTTT. This gives the protein CASSWTVGQPQHF.

The sample holds many counts of this clonotype. This sequence joins TRBV3-1 and TRBJ1-1; D gene ambiguous. Trimming cost V 0 bases and J 5 bases, with 13 bases left between them. Germline V gene data show CDR1 as LGHDT and CDR2 as YNNKEL (reference sequence). This CDR3 has 15 residues. DNA of the CDR3: TGTGCCAGCAGCCAAGATTGGGTTGGGCAAACTGAAGCTTTCTTT. It yields the protein CASSQDWVGQTEAFF.

A remark on this clonotype: Compared with germline, one end of the junction differs, possibly owing to a read error. This sequence joins TRBV12-3 or TRBV12-4 and TRBJ2-6, with TRBD1 as a possible D gene (5 bases). There are 15 residues in the CDR3. The CDR3 DNA sequence: TGTGCCAGCAGACAAACAGTGTTAGGGGCCGACGTCCTGACTTTC. Translation gives CASRQTVLGADVLTF.